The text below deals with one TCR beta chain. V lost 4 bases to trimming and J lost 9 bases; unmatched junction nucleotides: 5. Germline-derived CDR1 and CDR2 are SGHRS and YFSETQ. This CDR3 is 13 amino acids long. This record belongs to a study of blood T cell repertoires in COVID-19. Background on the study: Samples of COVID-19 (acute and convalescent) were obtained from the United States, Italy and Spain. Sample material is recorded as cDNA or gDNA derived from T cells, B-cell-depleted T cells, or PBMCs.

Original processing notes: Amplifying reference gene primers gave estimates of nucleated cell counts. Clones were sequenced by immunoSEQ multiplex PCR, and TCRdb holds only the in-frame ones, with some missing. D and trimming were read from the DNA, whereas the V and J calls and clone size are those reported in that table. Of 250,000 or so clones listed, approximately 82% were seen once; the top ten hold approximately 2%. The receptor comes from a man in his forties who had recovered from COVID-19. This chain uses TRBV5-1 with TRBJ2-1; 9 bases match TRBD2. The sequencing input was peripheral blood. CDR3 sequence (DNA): TGCGCCAGCAGCCGCGGACTAGCGTCTGAGCAGTTCTTC. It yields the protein CASSRGLASEQFF.